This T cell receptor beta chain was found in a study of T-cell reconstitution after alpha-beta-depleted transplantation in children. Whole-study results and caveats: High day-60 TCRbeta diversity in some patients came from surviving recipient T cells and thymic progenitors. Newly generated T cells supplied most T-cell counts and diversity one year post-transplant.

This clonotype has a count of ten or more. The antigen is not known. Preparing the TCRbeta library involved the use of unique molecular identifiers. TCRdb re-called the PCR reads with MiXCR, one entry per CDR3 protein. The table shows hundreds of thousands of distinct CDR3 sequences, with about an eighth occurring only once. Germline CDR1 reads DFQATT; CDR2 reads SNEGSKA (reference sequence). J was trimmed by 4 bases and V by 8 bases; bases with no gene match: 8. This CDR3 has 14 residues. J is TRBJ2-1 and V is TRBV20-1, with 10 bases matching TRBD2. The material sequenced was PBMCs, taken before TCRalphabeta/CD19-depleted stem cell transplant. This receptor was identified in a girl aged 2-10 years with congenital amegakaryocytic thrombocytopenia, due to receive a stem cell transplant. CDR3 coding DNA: TGCAGTTCCCTGAGCGGGAGGGCTTACAATGAGCAGTTCTTC. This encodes CSSLSGRAYNEQFF.